The T cell receptor beta chain described here comes from a study of blood T cell repertoires in COVID-19. Study summary: The origin of the acute and convalescent COVID-19 samples was the United States, Italy and Spain. The analysed material was cDNA or gDNA that came from T cells, B-cell-depleted T cells, or PBMCs.

V lost 4 bases and J lost 1; bases outside the gene matches: 5. The CDR3 covers 16 residues. Germline V gene lookup returns CDR1 SGHAT and CDR2 FQNNGV. Under the authors' procedure: Reference gene primer amplification yielded estimated nucleated cell counts. The data were produced by immunoSEQ multiplex PCR, yet TCRdb's version contains in-frame clones alone and is incomplete. For V, J and clone size, that table is used; D and trimming come from the DNA. The sample has some 150,000 clones; about 86% are singletons. The rearrangement links TRBV11-2 to TRBJ1-3; the match to TRBD1 covers 9 bases. The sample was peripheral blood. The origin of this receptor is a man younger than 35 with active or convalescent COVID-19. The DNA of the CDR3 is TGTGCCAGCAGCTCTACAGGGGGCAAGTCTGGAAACACCATATATTTT. Its protein product is CASSSTGGKSGNTIYF.